These 16 T cell receptor beta chains were all obtained from the same sample, sequenced in a study of shared clonotypes between healthy human individuals (dated by TCRdb to between 2020 and 2021). Libraries came from the immunoSEQ multiplex PCR assay. This is the immuneACCESS table as TCRdb keeps it, with only in-frame sequences that have V and J called. A part of the clones is gone; compared with another copy, unresolved V genes explain less than half, and the rest is unexplained. The sample table records over a million clones; 98% to 99% of these occur just once. The top ten clonotypes cover under 0.45% of the sample. Material: naive CD4+ T cells sorted from blood. Explained via the paper, the cell subset or site label denotes: CD45RA+ positively selected. The receptor source for this set is a man younger than 45 in good health.

The chain recombines TRBV6-6 with TRBJ2-1; D remains ambiguous. CDR3 length: 14 residues. Trimming removed 6 bases from V and 6 bases from J, with 15 bases in between. Looked up from germline, CDR1 is MNHNY and CDR2 is SVGAGI (reference sequence). CDR3 in DNA: TGTGCCAGCAGGGCACCCTCCGGCTCCAATGAGCAGTTCTTC. Protein: CASRAPSGSNEQFF.

The chain uses TRBV7-9 and TRBJ1-1; D gene ambiguous. Germline values: CDR1 SEHNR, CDR2 FQNEAQ (reference sequence). V was shortened by 2 bases and J by 4 bases, with 8 bases between the two germline ends. This CDR3 comprises 13 residues. The CDR3, as DNA: TGTGCCAGCAGCTTAAACGGGGTCACTGAAGCTTTCTTT. This encodes CASSLNGVTEAFF. Drawing the rest from reference TRBV7-9 and TRBJ1-1, the complete variable domain is DTGVSQNPRHKITKRGQNVTFRCDPISEHNRLYWYRQTLGQGPEFLTYFQNEAQLEKSRLLSDRFSAERPKGSFSTLEIQRTEQGDSAMYLCASSLNGVTEAFFGQGTRLTVV.

The count of this clone is one. V gene TRBV6-6 combines with J gene TRBJ2-7; D is perhaps TRBD2 (5 bases). Germline loops: CDR1 MNHNY, CDR2 SVGAGI (reference sequence). The CDR3 spans 12 residues. Trimming took 5 bases from V and 7 from J, leaving 12 bases between them. In DNA, the CDR3 is TGTGCCAGCAGTCGAATAGGCGGGGAGCAGTACTTC. Its protein is CASSRIGGEQYF.

J is TRBJ2-1 and V is TRBV11-2, with 7 positions matching TRBD1. The germline V gene encodes CDR1 SGHAT and CDR2 FQNNGV. This CDR3 region has 15 residues. With 6 bases clipped from V and 4 bases from J, the junction kept 9 bases outside the gene matches. For the CDR3, the DNA is TGTGCCAGCAGATCCCCGGGACAGAGATACAATGAGCAGTTCTTC. Protein product: CASRSPGQRYNEQFF.

This sequence joins TRBV20-1 and TRBJ2-1; D gene uncertain. Trimming left V 3 bases short and J 5 bases short, with 5 bases between. The CDR3 totals 11 residues. Looked up from germline, CDR1 is DFQATT and CDR2 is SNEGSKA (reference sequence). Written as DNA, the CDR3 is TGCAGTGCTAGGCACAACAATGAGCAGTTCTTC. This codes for CSARHNNEQFF.

V and J are TRBV19 and TRBJ1-4; tentative D call: TRBD1 (5 bases). CDR3 length equals 15 residues. Per germline, CDR1 LNHDA and CDR2 SQIVND (reference sequence). V gave up 3 bases and J gave up 0 bases, with 8 bases separating them. The CDR3 nucleotides read TGTGCCAGTAGTATCAGGGCAGCAACTAATGAAAAACTGTTTTTT. Translating gives CASSIRAATNEKLFF.

This chain links TRBV7-9 with TRBJ2-2; D gene uncertain. Germline lookup yields CDR1 SEHNR and CDR2 FQNEAQ (reference sequence). There are 14 residues in the CDR3. V was trimmed by 5 bases and J by 4 bases, leaving 11 bases between them. The chain's CDR3 is CASSLLASTGELFF. DNA for the CDR3: TGTGCCAGCAGCCTCCTCGCCAGCACCGGGGAGCTGTTTTTT.

The chain combines TRBV18 with TRBJ2-7; 12 bases map to TRBD2. The V and J ends lost 0 bases and 5 bases, in that order; junction bases with no gene match: 11. Looked up from germline, CDR1 is KGHSH and CDR2 is LQKENI. This CDR3 has 18 amino acids. CDR3 residues: CASSPPGAWTSGTNEQYF. CDR3 coding DNA: TGTGCCAGCTCACCACCGGGGGCTTGGACTAGCGGGACCAACGAGCAGTACTTC.

The chain has TRBV5-5 and TRBJ2-5; unclear D gene. The V gene's germline CDR1 is SGHKS and CDR2 YYEKEE (reference sequence). CDR3 size: 17 residues. The V end lost 0 bases, the J end lost 1 base, and 16 bases lay between the germline ends. CDR3 in DNA: TGTGCCAGCAGCTTGGTGGCAGGCCTGACGGTCCAAGAGACCCAGTACTTC. This sequence encodes CASSLVAGLTVQETQYF.

Concerning this clone: Other DNA sequences in the sample encode the same CDR3. J is TRBJ2-1 and V is TRBV7-2, with unresolved D. With 3 bases removed from V and 0 bases from J, the gap between germline ends came to 6 bases. This CDR3 is 14 amino acids long. The V gene's germline CDR1 is SGHTA and CDR2 FQGNSA. The DNA for the CDR3 is TGTGCCAGCAGCTTCCAGAGCTCCTACAATGAGCAGTTCTTC. As protein: CASSFQSSYNEQFF. The variable domain in full, with the rest retrieved from reference TRBV7-2 and TRBJ2-1, is GAGVSQSPSNKVTEKGKDVELRCDPISGHTALYWYRQSLGQGLEFLIYFQGNSAPDKSGLPSDRFSAERTGGSVSTLTIQRTQQEDSAVYLCASSFQSSYNEQFFGPGTRLTVL.

This chain uses TRBV19 with TRBJ2-1; tentative D call: TRBD1 (7 bases). Germline V CDR1 and CDR2: LNHDA, SQIVND (reference sequence). The CDR3 is made up of 16 amino acids. The V end was cut by 5 bases, the J end by 4 bases, with 18 bases between. The DNA of the CDR3 is TGTGCCAGTAGTCCCGTCTCAGGGGGGCCATACAATGAGCAGTTCTTC. Translation gives CASSPVSGGPYNEQFF.

The genes are TRBV6-5 and TRBJ1-5, with a possible D match to TRBD1 (6 bases). The CDR3 contains 15 residues. Trimming cost V 6 bases and J 3 bases, with 15 bases left between them. In germline, CDR1 is MNHEY, CDR2 SVGAGI. The CDR3 reads CASSNSGVPNQPQHF. In DNA, the CDR3 is TGTGCCAGCAGCAACTCAGGGGTTCCCAATCAGCCCCAGCATTTT.

This clone was detected once. V usage is TRBV28 and J usage is TRBJ1-5; D is uncertain. The CDR3 totals 15 residues. CDR1 is MDHEN, CDR2 SYDVKM, per germline. V was clipped by 5 bases and J by 7 bases, with 18 bases between them. The CDR3 is CASSPTLGESQPQHF. For the CDR3, the DNA is TGTGCCAGCAGTCCTACCCTCGGGGAGTCCCAGCCCCAGCATTTT. Filled out from reference TRBV28 and TRBJ1-5, the complete variable domain reads DVKVTQSSRYLVKRTGEKVFLECVQDMDHENMFWYRQDPGLGLRLIYFSYDVKMKEKGDIPEGYSVSREKKERFSLILESASTNQTSMYLCASSPTLGESQPQHFGDGTRLSIL.

The chain uses TRBV6-6 and TRBJ2-3; no firm D call. The CDR3 length is 15 residues. Looked up from germline, CDR1 is MNHNY and CDR2 is SVGAGI (reference sequence). Trimming took 2 bases from V and 4 from J, leaving 13 bases between them. CDR3 in DNA: TGTGCCAGCAGTTACACCGGAGTACACTCAGATACGCAGTATTTT. It is translated as CASSYTGVHSDTQYF.

The chain carries TRBV7-3 and TRBJ1-2; the match to TRBD1 covers 9 bases. The V gene's germline CDR1 is SGHTA and CDR2 FQGTGA. The CDR3 totals 14 residues. V shed 5 bases, J shed 8 bases, and the junction held 9 bases outside the gene matches. The CDR3 here is CASSPTGQGRGYTF. The CDR3 DNA follows: TGTGCCAGCAGCCCGACCGGACAGGGGAGAGGCTACACCTTC.

The rearrangement uses TRBV6-5 and TRBJ2-7, with D maybe TRBD1 (6 bases). This CDR3 contains 14 residues. Looked up from germline, CDR1 is MNHEY and CDR2 is SVGAGI. Deletions cut 6 bases from V and 3 bases from J, with 15 bases between. The CDR3, as DNA: TGTGCCAGCAGCCTAACCGGGACAAACTACGAGCAGTACTTC. Protein sequence: CASSLTGTNYEQYF.